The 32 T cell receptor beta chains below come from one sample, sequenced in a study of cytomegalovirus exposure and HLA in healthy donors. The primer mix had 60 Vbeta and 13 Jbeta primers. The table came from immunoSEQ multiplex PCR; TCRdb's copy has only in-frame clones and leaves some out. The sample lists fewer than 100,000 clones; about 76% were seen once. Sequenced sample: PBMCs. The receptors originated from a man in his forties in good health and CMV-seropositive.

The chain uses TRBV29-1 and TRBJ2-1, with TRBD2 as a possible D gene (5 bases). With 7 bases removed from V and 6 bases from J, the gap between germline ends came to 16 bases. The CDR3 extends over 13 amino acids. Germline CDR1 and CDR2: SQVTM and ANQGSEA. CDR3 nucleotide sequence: TGCAGCGCCATCGCCCGAGGGTCCAATGAGCAGTTCTTC. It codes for CSAIARGSNEQFF.

The CDR3 sequence: CASSWSQGAGELFF. As DNA, the CDR3 is TGTGCCAGCAGCTGGAGCCAGGGGGCCGGGGAGCTGTTTTTT. This sequence joins TRBV5-6 and TRBJ2-2; 7 nucleotides match TRBD1. The CDR3 spans 14 residues. V trimming: 3 bases; J trimming: 6 bases; junction bases outside the gene matches: 5. CDR1 is SGHDT and CDR2 is YYEEEE in the germline V gene. The variable domain in full, completed from reference TRBV5-6 and TRBJ2-2, reads DAGVTQSPTHLIKTRGQQVTLRCSPKSGHDTVSWYQQALGQGPQFIFQYYEEEERQRGNFPDRFSGHQFPNYSSELNVNALLLGDSALYLCASSWSQGAGELFFGEGSRLTVL.

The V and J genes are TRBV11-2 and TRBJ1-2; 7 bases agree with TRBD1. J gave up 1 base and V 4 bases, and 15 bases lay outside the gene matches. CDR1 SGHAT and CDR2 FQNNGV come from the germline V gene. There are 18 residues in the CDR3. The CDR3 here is CASSSIGDRSLHNYGYTF. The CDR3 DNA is TGTGCCAGCAGCTCCATAGGGGACAGATCACTACATAACTATGGCTACACCTTC.

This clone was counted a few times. The CDR3 DNA sequence: TGTGCCAGCAGGGAAACGGCAGGGGGCCTGGGCGAGCAGTACTTC. Translated: CASRETAGGLGEQYF. The chain has TRBV6-1 and TRBJ2-7; 8 nucleotides match TRBD1. The germline V gene encodes CDR1 MNHNS and CDR2 SASEGT. This CDR3 is built from 15 residues. With V trimmed by 6 bases and J by 6 bases, 13 bases remained unmatched.

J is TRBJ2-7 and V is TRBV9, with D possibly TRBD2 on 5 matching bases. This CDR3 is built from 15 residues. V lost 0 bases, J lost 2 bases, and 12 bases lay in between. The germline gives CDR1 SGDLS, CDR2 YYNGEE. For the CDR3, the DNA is TGTGCCAGCAGCGTAGTGGAGGCCCCTACCTACGAGCAGTACTTC. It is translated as CASSVVEAPTYEQYF.

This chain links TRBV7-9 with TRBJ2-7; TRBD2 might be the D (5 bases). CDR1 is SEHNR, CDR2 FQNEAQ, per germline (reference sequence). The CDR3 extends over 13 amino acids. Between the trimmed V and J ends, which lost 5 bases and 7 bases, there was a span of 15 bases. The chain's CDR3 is CASSPEAGWEQYF. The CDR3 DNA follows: TGTGCCAGCAGCCCAGAGGCGGGCTGGGAGCAGTACTTC.

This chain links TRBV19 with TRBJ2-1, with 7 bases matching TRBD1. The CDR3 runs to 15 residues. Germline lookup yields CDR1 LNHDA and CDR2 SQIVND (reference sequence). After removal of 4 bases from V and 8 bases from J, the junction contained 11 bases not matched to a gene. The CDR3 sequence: CASSTPGQYLYEQFF. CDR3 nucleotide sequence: TGTGCCAGTAGTACCCCGGGACAGTATCTTTATGAGCAGTTCTTC.

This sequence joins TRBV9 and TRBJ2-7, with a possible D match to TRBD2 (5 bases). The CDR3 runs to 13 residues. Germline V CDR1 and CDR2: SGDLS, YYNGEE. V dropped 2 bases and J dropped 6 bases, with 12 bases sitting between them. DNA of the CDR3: TGTGCCAGCAGCGTGGGTGGCGGGTCCGAGCAGTACTTC. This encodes CASSVGGGSEQYF.

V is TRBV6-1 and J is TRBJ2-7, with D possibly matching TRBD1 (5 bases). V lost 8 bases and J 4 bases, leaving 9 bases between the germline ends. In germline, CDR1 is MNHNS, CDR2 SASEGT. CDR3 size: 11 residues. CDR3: CASQKGYEQYF. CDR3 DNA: TGTGCCAGCCAAAAGGGGTACGAGCAGTACTTC.

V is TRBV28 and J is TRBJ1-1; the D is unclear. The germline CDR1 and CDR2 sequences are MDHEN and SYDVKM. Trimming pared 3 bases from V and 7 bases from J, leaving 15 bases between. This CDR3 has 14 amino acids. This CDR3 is CASSFTSDWGEAFF. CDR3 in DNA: TGTGCCAGCAGTTTCACCTCGGACTGGGGTGAAGCTTTCTTT.

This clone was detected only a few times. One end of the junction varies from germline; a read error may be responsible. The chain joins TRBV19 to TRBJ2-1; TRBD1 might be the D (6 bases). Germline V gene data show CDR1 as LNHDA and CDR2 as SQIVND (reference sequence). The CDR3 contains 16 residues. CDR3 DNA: TGTGCCAGTAGTCTAGACAGGTCCAGCTCCTACAATGAGCAGTTCTTC. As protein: CASSLDRSSSYNEQFF.

The CDR3: CASSPQGAQPEKLFF. The CDR3 DNA sequence: TGTGCCAGCTCACCACAGGGGGCGCAACCTGAAAAACTGTTTTTT. The chain links TRBV18 to TRBJ1-4, with TRBD1 matching over 7 bases. This CDR3 contains 15 residues. The germline V gene has CDR1 KGHSH and CDR2 LQKENI. V lost 1 base, J lost 7 bases, and 6 bases stayed unmatched.

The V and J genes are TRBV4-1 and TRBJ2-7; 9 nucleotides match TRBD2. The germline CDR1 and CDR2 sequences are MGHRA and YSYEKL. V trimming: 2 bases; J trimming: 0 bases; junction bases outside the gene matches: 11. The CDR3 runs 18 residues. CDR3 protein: CASSQSFSVSGSSYEQYF. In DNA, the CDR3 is TGCGCCAGCAGCCAATCCTTTTCTGTTAGCGGGAGCTCCTACGAGCAGTACTTC.

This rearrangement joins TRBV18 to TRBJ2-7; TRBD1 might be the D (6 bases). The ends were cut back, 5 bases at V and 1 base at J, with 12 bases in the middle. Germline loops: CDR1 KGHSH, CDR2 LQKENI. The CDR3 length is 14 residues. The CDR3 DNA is TGTGCCAGCTCAACCGAACAGGGATCCTACGAGCAGTACTTC. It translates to CASSTEQGSYEQYF.

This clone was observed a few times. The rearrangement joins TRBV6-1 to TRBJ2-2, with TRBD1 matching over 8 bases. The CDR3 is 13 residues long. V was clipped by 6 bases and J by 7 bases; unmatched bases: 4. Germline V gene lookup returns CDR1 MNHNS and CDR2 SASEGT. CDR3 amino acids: CASSYRGDGELFF. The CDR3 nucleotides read TGTGCCAGCAGCTACAGGGGGGACGGGGAGCTGTTTTTT.

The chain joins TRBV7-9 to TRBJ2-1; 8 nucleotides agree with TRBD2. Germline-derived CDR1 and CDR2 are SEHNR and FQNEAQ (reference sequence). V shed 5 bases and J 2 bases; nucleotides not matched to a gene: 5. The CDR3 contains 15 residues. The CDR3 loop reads CASSRTGGPYNEQFF. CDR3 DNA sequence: TGTGCCAGCAGCCGCACGGGGGGGCCCTACAATGAGCAGTTCTTC.

Here the CDR3 reads CASSPGGNYGYTF. The DNA of the CDR3 is TGTGCCAGCAGCCCGGGGGGGAACTATGGCTACACCTTC. The chain couples TRBV14 to TRBJ1-2; a weak D match, TRBD1 (5 bases). The germline V gene has CDR1 SGHDN and CDR2 FVKESK. The CDR3 totals 13 residues. V lost 4 bases, J lost 2 bases, and 8 bases lay in between.

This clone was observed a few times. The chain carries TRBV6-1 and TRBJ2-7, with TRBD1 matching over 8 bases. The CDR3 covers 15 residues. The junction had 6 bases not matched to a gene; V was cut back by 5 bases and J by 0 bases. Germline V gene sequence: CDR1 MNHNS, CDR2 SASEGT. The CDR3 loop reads CASSSRDRPSYEQYF. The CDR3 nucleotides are TGTGCCAGCAGTTCCAGGGACAGGCCCTCCTACGAGCAGTACTTC.

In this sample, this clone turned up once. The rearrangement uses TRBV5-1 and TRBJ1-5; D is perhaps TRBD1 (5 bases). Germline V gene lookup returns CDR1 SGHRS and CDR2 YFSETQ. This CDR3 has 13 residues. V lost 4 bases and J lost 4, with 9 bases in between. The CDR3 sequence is CASSGRTNQPQHF. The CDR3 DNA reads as TGCGCCAGCAGCGGCCGGACAAATCAGCCCCAGCATTTT. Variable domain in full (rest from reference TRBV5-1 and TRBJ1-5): KAGVTQTPRYLIKTRGQQVTLSCSPISGHRSVSWYQQTPGQGLQFLFEYFSETQRNKGNFPGRFSGRQFSNSRSEMNVSTLELGDSALYLCASSGRTNQPQHFGDGTRLSIL.

This chain's CDR3 is CASSFPPGGTGELFF. CDR3 nucleotides: TGTGCCAGCAGTTTTCCCCCGGGGGGCACCGGGGAGCTGTTTTTT. The chain joins TRBV27 to TRBJ2-2; TRBD2 matches at 7 bases. The V segment lost 3 bases and the J segment 4 bases; nucleotides outside the gene matches: 5. The CDR3 is 15 residues long. From germline, CDR1 is MNHEY and CDR2 SMNVEV (reference sequence).

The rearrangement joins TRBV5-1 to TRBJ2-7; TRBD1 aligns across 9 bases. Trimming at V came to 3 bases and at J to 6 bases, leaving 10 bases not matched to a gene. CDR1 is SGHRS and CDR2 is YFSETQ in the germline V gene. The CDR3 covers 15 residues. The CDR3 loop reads CASSWTSGTGLEQYF. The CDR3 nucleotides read TGCGCCAGCAGCTGGACCTCCGGGACAGGGCTCGAGCAGTACTTC.

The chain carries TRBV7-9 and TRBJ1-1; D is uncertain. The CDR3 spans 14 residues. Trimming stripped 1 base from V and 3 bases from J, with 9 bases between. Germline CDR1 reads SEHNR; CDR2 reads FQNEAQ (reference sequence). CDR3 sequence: CASSLGNGDTEAFF. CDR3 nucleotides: TGTGCCAGCAGCTTAGGTAACGGGGACACTGAAGCTTTCTTT.

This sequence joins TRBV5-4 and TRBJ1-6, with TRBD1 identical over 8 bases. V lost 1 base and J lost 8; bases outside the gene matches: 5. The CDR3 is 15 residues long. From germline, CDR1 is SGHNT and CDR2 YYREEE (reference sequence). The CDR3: CASSLSQGAYSPLHF. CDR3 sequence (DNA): TGTGCCAGCAGCTTGTCTCAGGGGGCCTATTCACCCCTCCACTTT. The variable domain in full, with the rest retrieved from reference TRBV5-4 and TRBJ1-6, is ETGVTQSPTHLIKTRGQQVTLRCSSQSGHNTVSWYQQALGQGPQFIFQYYREEENGRGNFPPRFSGLQFPNYSSELNVNALELDDSALYLCASSLSQGAYSPLHFGNGTRLTVT.

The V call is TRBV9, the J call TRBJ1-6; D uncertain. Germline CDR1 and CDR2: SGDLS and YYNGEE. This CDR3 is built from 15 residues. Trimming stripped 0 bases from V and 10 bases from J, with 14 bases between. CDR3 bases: TGTGCCAGCAGCGTAGCAGCAGGTAAAGAATCACCCCTCCACTTT. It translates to CASSVAAGKESPLHF.

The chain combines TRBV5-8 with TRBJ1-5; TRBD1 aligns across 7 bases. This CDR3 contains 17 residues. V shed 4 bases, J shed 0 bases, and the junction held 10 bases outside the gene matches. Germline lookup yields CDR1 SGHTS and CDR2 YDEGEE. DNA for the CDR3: TGTGCCAGCAGCACCGACAGGGAATACGATAGCAATCAGCCCCAGCATTTT. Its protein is CASSTDREYDSNQPQHF.

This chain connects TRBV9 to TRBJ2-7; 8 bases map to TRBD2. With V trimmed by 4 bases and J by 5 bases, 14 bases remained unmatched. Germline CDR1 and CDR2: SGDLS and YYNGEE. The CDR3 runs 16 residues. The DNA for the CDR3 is TGTGCCAGCAGCTCCCGGGGGGGGGACACCGGGGACGAGCAGTACTTC. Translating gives CASSSRGGDTGDEQYF.

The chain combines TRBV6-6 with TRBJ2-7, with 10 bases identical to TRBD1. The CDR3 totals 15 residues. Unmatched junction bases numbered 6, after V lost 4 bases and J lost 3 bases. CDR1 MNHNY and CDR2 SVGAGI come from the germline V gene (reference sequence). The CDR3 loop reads CASSFGTGDYYEQYF. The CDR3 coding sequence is TGTGCCAGCAGTTTTGGGACAGGGGATTACTACGAGCAGTACTTC.

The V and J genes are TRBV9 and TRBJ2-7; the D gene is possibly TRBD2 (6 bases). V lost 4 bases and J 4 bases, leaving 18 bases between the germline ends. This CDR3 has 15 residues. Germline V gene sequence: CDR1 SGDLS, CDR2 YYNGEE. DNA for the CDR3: TGTGCCAGCAGCCCTAGAGCGGGCGAGCATTACGAGCAGTACTTC. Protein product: CASSPRAGEHYEQYF.

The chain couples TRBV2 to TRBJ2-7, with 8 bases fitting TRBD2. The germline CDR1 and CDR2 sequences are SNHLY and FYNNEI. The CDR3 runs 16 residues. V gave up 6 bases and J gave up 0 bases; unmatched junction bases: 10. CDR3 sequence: CASSPGGEGLSYEQYF. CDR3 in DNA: TGTGCCAGCAGCCCGGGGGGGGAGGGCCTCTCCTACGAGCAGTACTTC.

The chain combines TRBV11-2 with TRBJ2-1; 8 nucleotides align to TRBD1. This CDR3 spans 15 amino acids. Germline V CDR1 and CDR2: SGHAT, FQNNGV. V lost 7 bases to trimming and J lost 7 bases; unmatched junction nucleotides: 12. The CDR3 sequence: CASTHGGQGANEQFF. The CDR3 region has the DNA TGTGCCAGCACCCATGGTGGGCAGGGGGCAAATGAGCAGTTCTTC.

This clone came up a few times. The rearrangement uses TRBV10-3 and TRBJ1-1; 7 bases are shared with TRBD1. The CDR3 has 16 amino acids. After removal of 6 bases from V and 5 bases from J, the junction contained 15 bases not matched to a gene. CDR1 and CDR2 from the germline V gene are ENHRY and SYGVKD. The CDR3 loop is CAIRGSTEGARTEAFF. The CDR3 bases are TGTGCCATCAGGGGCTCCACGGAGGGGGCGAGAACTGAAGCTTTCTTT.

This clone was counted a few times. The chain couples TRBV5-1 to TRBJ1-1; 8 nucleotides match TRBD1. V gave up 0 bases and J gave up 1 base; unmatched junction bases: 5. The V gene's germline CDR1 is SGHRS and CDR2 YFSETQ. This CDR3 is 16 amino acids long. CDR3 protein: CASSLARTGQNTEAFF. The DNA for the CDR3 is TGCGCCAGCAGCTTGGCTAGGACAGGGCAGAACACTGAAGCTTTCTTT.